This note documents a single T cell receptor beta chain sequence. Antigen: not known. The PCR ran on 60 Vbeta and 13 Jbeta primers. Study processing details: About 10 million of 75 million to 85 million unique TCR beta chains were shared, per a later count. Using immunoSEQ multiplex PCR, the repertoire was profiled, and TCRdb retains in-frame clones only, with some absent. The V and J calls and the clone size are those of that table, but D and trimming were determined from the DNA. The sample consists of 130,000 to 150,000 clones, about 70% of them appearing once. The entry originates in a study of cytomegalovirus exposure and HLA in healthy donors. General study results and limits: There were approximately 150 TCR beta chains listed as cytomegalovirus-associated. Many donors shared some public TCRs, even though most TCR sequences were rare. Roughly uniform sequencing depth across donors was assumed, possibly incorrectly.

The germline CDR1 and CDR2 sequences are SGHRS and YFSETQ. This CDR3 is built from 16 residues. Trimming removed 2 bases from V and 5 bases from J; junction bases left unmatched: 5. This receptor was identified in a man younger than 35 in good health and CMV-seronegative. The chain links TRBV5-1 to TRBJ2-1, with 12 bases matching TRBD2. Source material: PBMCs. The CDR3 loop is CASSFTSGGPNNEQFF. The CDR3, as DNA: TGCGCCAGCAGCTTTACTAGCGGGGGGCCAAACAATGAGCAGTTCTTC. The whole variable domain, remainder taken from reference TRBV5-1 and TRBJ2-1, is KAGVTQTPRYLIKTRGQQVTLSCSPISGHRSVSWYQQTPGQGLQFLFEYFSETQRNKGNFPGRFSGRQFSNSRSEMNVSTLELGDSALYLCASSFTSGGPNNEQFFGPGTRLTVL.